The rows below give T cell receptor beta chains drawn from one sample of a study of technical replicates of blood from a handful of donors. Libraries were prepared by immunoSEQ multiplex PCR; TCRdb keeps only in-frame clonotypes and omits some of them. The profile shows around 77,000 clones, approximately 92% of them singletons. Sequencing used T cells isolated from PBMCs. Receptors were obtained from a human donor in good health. The conserved cysteine and the conserved F or W are not part of the CDR3 here. D genes are given only for firm matches.

TRBJ2-7,TRBV10-3,TRBD2,AIKIAGGPYEQY
TRBJ2-1,TRBV5-1,TRBD2,ASSLAGAGGGEQF
TRBJ1-5,TRBV29-1,NA,SVCLDSNQPQH
TRBJ1-5,TRBV4-3,TRBD1,ASSQDRQGRNQPQH
TRBJ2-5,TRBV11-2,NA,ASSLGLWQGGQETQY
TRBJ2-5,TRBV5-4,NA,ASSFGGEETQY
TRBJ2-2,TRBV7-2,NA,ASSLDGGGLYTGELF
TRBJ1-1,TRBV7-8,NA,ASSLGRMNTEAF
TRBJ2-1,TRBV5-6,TRBD2,ASSQLAGAGNEQF
TRBJ1-4,TRBV6-5,NA,ASSYSGIEANEKLF
TRBJ2-1,TRBV20-1,NA,SAPSYNEQF
TRBJ1-5,TRBV30,NA,AWSGTGEPQH
TRBJ2-3,TRBV5-1,NA,ASSLGRRAADTQY
TRBJ1-5,TRBV19,NA,ASNGGNQPQH
TRBJ2-7,TRBV18,NA,ASSPAVSDEQY
TRBJ1-5,TRBV7-2,NA,ASSPLSASNQPQH
TRBJ1-1,TRBV5-1,TRBD1,ASSLGGPNTEAF
TRBJ2-2,TRBV7-8,TRBD2,ASSPLLSGGNTGELF
TRBJ1-1,TRBV13,NA,ASGPGLTIMNTEAF
TRBJ2-1,TRBV29-1,NA,SVGSSRGEGYNEQF
TRBJ2-3,TRBV7-6,NA,ASSLRWGQATADTQY
TRBJ2-3,TRBV5-6,NA,ASSRQGDSGITDTQY
TRBJ2-7,TRBV5-1,NA,ASSAAVALRGKVYEQY
TRBJ1-5,TRBV27,NA,ASTSGSNQPQH
TRBJ2-7,TRBV29-1,NA,SVETGAYEQY
TRBJ2-3,TRBV5-6,TRBD2,ASSLLGTSFPDTQY
TRBJ1-2,TRBV6-5,NA,ASTSGSGYT
TRBJ2-7,TRBV5-1,TRBD2,ASSLPAGPYEQY
TRBJ2-1,TRBV30,NA,AWSVGGLNEQF
TRBJ2-3,TRBV7-9,NA,ASSFGDTQY
TRBJ1-1,TRBV7-3,NA,ASSFPGSQAF
TRBJ2-1,TRBV6-6,TRBD2,ASSLSGSPYNEQF
TRBJ1-3,TRBV7-9,NA,ASSYPPSSGNTIY
TRBJ1-5,TRBV7-8,NA,ASSLVVVGQPQH
TRBJ2-7,TRBV4-1,NA,ASSQDRGGLYEQY
TRBJ1-2,TRBV10-3,TRBD1,ATDRESNYGYT
TRBJ1-2,TRBV4-1,NA,ASSQEDYYGYT
TRBJ1-1,TRBV10-3,TRBD1,AITGGSLNTEAF
TRBJ1-3,TRBV5-1,NA,ASNKGEQSISGNTIY
TRBJ1-1,TRBV7-2,NA,ASSLALSGGHPE
TRBJ1-1,TRBV2,NA,ASRPRGGMNTEAF
TRBJ2-7,TRBV18,NA,ASSPNPGGSYEQY
TRBJ1-5,TRBV27,TRBD1,ASSPVFVTGVSNQPQH